This note documents a single T cell receptor (beta chain) sequence. The method was immunoSEQ multiplex PCR; TCRdb's version includes in-frame clones alone and lacks a portion of them. Of about 16,000 clones listed, roughly 73% are singletons. This specimen belongs to a study of somatic mutations in cytotoxic T cells in rheumatoid arthritis. Across the whole study: Patient blood (around 30 ml EDTA) was collected right after diagnosis, preceding any treatment.

Germline V gene sequence: CDR1 SGDLS, CDR2 YYNGEE. V was pared by 5 bases and J by 0 bases, with 8 bases between. The CDR3 is 13 residues long. The chain joins TRBV9 to TRBJ1-2; D not resolved. The source is an adult with rheumatoid arthritis. Sequenced: CD8+ T cells sorted from blood. CDR3 loop: CASRAIPNYGYTF. CDR3 in DNA: TGTGCCAGCAGGGCAATCCCTAACTATGGCTACACCTTC.